One and the same sample provided the 21 T cell receptor beta chains below, sequenced in a study of control samples from healthy donors and cancer patients. Method: immunoSEQ multiplex PCR; TCRdb's copy keeps in-frame clones and lacks some. Of about 77,000 clones listed, almost 95% are singletons. The sample taken for sequencing was blood. The origin of the receptors is a woman aged 55 to 70 in good health.

The chain recombines TRBV7-3 with TRBJ2-7; 10 bases align to TRBD1. The CDR3 totals 14 residues. Germline lookup yields CDR1 SGHTA and CDR2 FQGTGA. Trimming removed 4 bases from V and 5 bases from J; junction bases left unmatched: 5. The CDR3 is CASSSTGGRDEQYF. The CDR3 DNA sequence: TGTGCCAGCAGCTCGACAGGGGGCAGGGACGAGCAGTACTTC.

The rearrangement joins TRBV9 to TRBJ2-5; the match to TRBD2 covers 8 bases. V was pared by 0 bases and J by 4 bases, with 8 bases of the junction left unmatched. CDR3 length: 16 amino acids. Germline V gives CDR1 SGDLS, CDR2 YYNGEE. The CDR3 coding sequence is TGTGCCAGCAGCGTAGTTGCGGGAGGTTCAGTAGAGACCCAGTACTTC. Amino acid sequence: CASSVVAGGSVETQYF.

This chain connects TRBV6-2 or TRBV6-3 to TRBJ2-7; 7 bases are shared with TRBD1. The CDR3 sequence is 16 residues long. Germline V gene data show CDR1 as MNHEY and CDR2 as SVGEGT. The V gene end was trimmed by 6 bases and the J gene end by 3 bases; junction bases not matched to a gene: 14. CDR3 protein: CASSHGPGTVGYEQYF. In DNA form, the CDR3 reads TGTGCCAGCAGCCATGGACCCGGGACAGTCGGCTACGAGCAGTACTTC.

The V gene is TRBV19, the J gene TRBJ1-1, with D maybe TRBD1 (5 bases). In germline, CDR1 is LNHDA, CDR2 SQIVND (reference sequence). V was shortened by 7 bases and J by 0 bases, with 15 bases between the two germline ends. CDR3 length: 15 amino acids. In DNA, the CDR3 is TGTGCCAGTACCCCGGCGGGGCGGTTGAACACTGAAGCTTTCTTT. It translates to CASTPAGRLNTEAFF.

The chain combines TRBV6-5 with TRBJ2-7, with D maybe TRBD1 (5 bases). The germline gives CDR1 MNHEY, CDR2 SVGAGI. Trimming cost V 7 bases and J 3 bases, with 19 bases left between them. The CDR3 runs 15 residues. CDR3 DNA: TGTGCCAGCACTATTGACAGTGGGTTCGTCTACGAGCAGTACTTC. Residues: CASTIDSGFVYEQYF.

The chain is built from TRBV11-2 and TRBJ1-6; 8 bases agree with TRBD1. The CDR3 is made up of 14 amino acids. Germline CDR1 SGHAT, CDR2 FQNNGV. With V trimmed by 6 bases and J by 10 bases, 8 bases remained unmatched. As DNA, the CDR3 is TGTGCCAGCAGATCCGGACAGGGTGAATCACCCCTCCACTTT. This sequence encodes CASRSGQGESPLHF.

This clone came up once. The CDR3 region has the DNA TGTGCCAGCAGCCCCCCTCGCGGGCTAGCCGGGACCGGGGAGCTGTTTTTT. It encodes CASSPPRGLAGTGELFF. This sequence joins TRBV6-2 or TRBV6-3 and TRBJ2-2; perhaps TRBD2 as D (5 bases). The CDR3 covers 17 residues. Trimming shortened V by 6 bases and J by 5 bases, and 22 bases separated the two germline ends. From germline, CDR1 is MNHEY and CDR2 SVGEGT.

The chain combines TRBV5-1 with TRBJ2-1, with D possibly called TRBD1 or TRBD2 (5 bases each). CDR1 is SGHRS and CDR2 is YFSETQ in the germline V gene. This CDR3 comprises 17 residues. Trimming took 3 bases from V and 2 from J, leaving 18 bases between them. This CDR3 reads CASSSNRDRGTYNEQFF. The DNA for the CDR3 is TGCGCCAGCAGCTCAAACCGGGACCGAGGAACCTACAATGAGCAGTTCTTC.

The gene calls are TRBV2 and TRBJ2-4, with TRBD2 identical over 8 bases. This CDR3 is built from 15 residues. From germline, CDR1 is SNHLY and CDR2 FYNNEI. The ends lost 6 bases at V and 6 bases at J; junction bases unmatched: 10. CDR3 sequence (DNA): TGTGCCAGCAGACCGACTAGCGCCAAGGCAAACATTCAGTACTTC. Translated: CASRPTSAKANIQYF.

The chain joins TRBV6-6 to TRBJ2-7, with a weak D call TRBD2 (6 bases). The V and J ends lost 8 bases and 6 bases respectively, with 20 bases between them. The germline gives CDR1 MNHNY, CDR2 SVGAGI (reference sequence). CDR3 length: 14 residues. The CDR3, as DNA: TGTGCCAGCGGGCGAAGTACGGGAGTCGTCGAGCAGTACTTC. It yields the protein CASGRSTGVVEQYF.

J is TRBJ2-7 and V is TRBV27; D is unresolved. V lost 9 bases and J 1 base, leaving 13 bases between the germline ends. Germline CDR1 and CDR2: MNHEY and SMNVEV (reference sequence). CDR3 size: 13 residues. Here the CDR3 reads CASSNVGSYEQYF. Here the CDR3 DNA reads TGTGCCAGTTCAAACGTAGGGTCCTACGAGCAGTACTTC.

The V and J genes are TRBV4-2 and TRBJ2-7; D is possibly TRBD1 (6 bases). The CDR3 contains 16 residues. Germline V CDR1 and CDR2: LGHNA, YNFKEQ. The ends were cut back, 4 bases at V and 0 bases at J, with 16 bases in the middle. The CDR3 nucleotides are TGTGCCAGCAGCCCTTCGGGACAAACGAGCTCCTACGAGCAGTACTTC. Translated: CASSPSGQTSSYEQYF.

The J gene is TRBJ2-1, the V gene TRBV6-6; TRBD2 aligns across 10 bases. The CDR3 is 16 residues long. Germline CDR1 MNHNY, CDR2 SVGAGI (reference sequence). V dropped 6 bases and J dropped 8; count of bases not matched to a gene: 13. The CDR3 loop reads CASRSQLAGPRHEQFF. The DNA of the CDR3 is TGTGCCAGCAGGTCCCAACTAGCGGGACCGAGACATGAGCAGTTCTTC.

The rearrangement uses TRBV11-2 and TRBJ2-2; D ambiguous. The CDR3 is made up of 14 amino acids. Trimming left V 5 bases short and J 7 bases short, with 14 bases between. Germline lookup yields CDR1 SGHAT and CDR2 FQNNGV. CDR3 nucleotide sequence: TGTGCCAGCAGCCCTCCGAACACCAGCGGGGAGCTGTTTTTT. Its translation is CASSPPNTSGELFF.

This chain uses TRBV27 with TRBJ1-5; D is ambiguous. CDR3 length: 12 amino acids. Germline assignment: CDR1 MNHEY and CDR2 SMNVEV (reference sequence). Trimming cost V 8 bases and J 9 bases, with 14 bases left between them. This CDR3 is CASGILTGPQHF. DNA of the CDR3: TGTGCCAGCGGGATTTTGACTGGGCCCCAGCATTTT.

The rearrangement links TRBV7-2 to TRBJ2-3, with 10 bases aligning to TRBD2. This CDR3 is built from 15 residues. With V trimmed by 5 bases and J by 2 bases, 4 bases remained unmatched. Germline CDR1 SGHTA, CDR2 FQGNSA. The CDR3 DNA is TGTGCCAGCAGCGTAACTAGCGGGATCACAGATACGCAGTATTTT. Protein product: CASSVTSGITDTQYF.

V gene TRBV6-5 combines with J gene TRBJ2-3; D may be TRBD2 (6 bases). The CDR3 is 15 amino acids. In germline, CDR1 is MNHEY, CDR2 SVGAGI. V was clipped by 2 bases and J by 3 bases, with 12 bases between them. CDR3 sequence: CASSYSGYATDTQYF. CDR3 DNA sequence: TGTGCCAGCAGTTACAGCGGGTATGCGACAGATACGCAGTATTTT.

The chain recombines TRBV7-2 with TRBJ2-3; tentatively, D is TRBD2 (5 bases). Germline assignment: CDR1 SGHTA and CDR2 FQGNSA. The CDR3 runs 13 residues. Trimming cost V 1 base and J 6 bases, with 8 bases left between them. DNA for the CDR3: TGTGCCAGCAGCTTAGGCCAGCGGGATACGCAGTATTTT. Translation gives CASSLGQRDTQYF.

Note on this clone: A read error may produce the germline difference seen at one junction end. The chain is built from TRBV6-5 and TRBJ1-5; TRBD1 agrees at 7 bases. The CDR3 runs 16 residues. Germline assignment: CDR1 MNHEY and CDR2 SVGAGI. The CDR3 bases are TGTGCCAGCAGTTACTCCTCAGGGGGTAGCGATCAGCCCCAGCATTTT. It translates to CASSYSSGGSDQPQHF.

This chain connects TRBV11-3 to TRBJ1-2; D not resolved. Germline loops: CDR1 SGHNT, CDR2 YENEEA. With 4 bases removed from V and 5 bases from J, the gap between germline ends came to 11 bases. CDR3 length: 13 residues. CDR3 coding DNA: TGTGCCAGCAGCTCACAGAAAGGATATGGCTACACCTTC. Protein: CASSSQKGYGYTF.

This chain connects TRBV28 to TRBJ1-4; a weak D match, TRBD1 (6 bases). Germline V gene lookup returns CDR1 MDHEN and CDR2 SYDVKM. The CDR3 runs 16 residues. Trimming shortened V by 3 bases and J by 0 bases, and 11 bases separated the two germline ends. CDR3 sequence: CASSLGGGATNEKLFF. The DNA of the CDR3 is TGTGCCAGCAGTTTGGGAGGGGGTGCAACTAATGAAAAACTGTTTTTT.